The T cell receptor beta chain described here comes from a study of blood T cell repertoires in COVID-19. The method was immunoSEQ multiplex PCR; TCRdb's version includes in-frame clones alone and lacks a portion of them. Here the sample spans 200,000 to 250,000 clones, less than 90% being singletons. The ends were cut back, 2 bases at V and 1 base at J, with 15 bases in the middle. CDR3 length: 16 amino acids. Germline CDR1 GTSNPN, CDR2 SVGIG (reference sequence). This sequence originates from a woman between 45 and 65 years old in a cohort exposed to, infected with or recovered from COVID-19 (not recorded which). The chain links TRBV30 to TRBJ1-3; the D gene is possibly TRBD1 (6 bases). Sequenced: PBMCs or T cells enriched from blood (not recorded which). The CDR3 is CAWSKVGASSGNTIYF. The DNA of the CDR3 is TGTGCCTGGAGTAAGGTGGGGGCAAGTTCTGGAAACACCATATATTTT.